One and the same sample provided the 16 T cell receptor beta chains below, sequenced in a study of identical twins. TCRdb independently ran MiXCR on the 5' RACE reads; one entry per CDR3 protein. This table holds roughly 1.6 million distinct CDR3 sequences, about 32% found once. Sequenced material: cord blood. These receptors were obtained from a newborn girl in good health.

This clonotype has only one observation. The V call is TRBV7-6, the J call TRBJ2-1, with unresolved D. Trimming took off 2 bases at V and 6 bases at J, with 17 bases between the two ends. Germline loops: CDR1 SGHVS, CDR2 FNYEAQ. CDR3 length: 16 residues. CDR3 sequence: CASSLLTQYRANEQFF. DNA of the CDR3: TGTGCCAGCAGCTTACTGACCCAATATCGGGCCAATGAGCAGTTCTTC.

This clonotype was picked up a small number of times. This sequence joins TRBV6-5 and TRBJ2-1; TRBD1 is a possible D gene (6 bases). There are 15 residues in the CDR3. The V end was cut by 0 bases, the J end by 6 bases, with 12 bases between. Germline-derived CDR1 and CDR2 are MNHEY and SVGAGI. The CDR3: CASSYSSVGANEQFF. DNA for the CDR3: TGTGCCAGCAGTTACTCGAGCGTGGGGGCCAATGAGCAGTTCTTC.

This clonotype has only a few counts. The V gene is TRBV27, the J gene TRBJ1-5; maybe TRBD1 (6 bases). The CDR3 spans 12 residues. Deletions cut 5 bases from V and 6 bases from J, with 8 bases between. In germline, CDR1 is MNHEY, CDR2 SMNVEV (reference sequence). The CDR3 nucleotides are TGTGCCAGCAGTGCACAGGGTCAGCCCCAGCATTTT. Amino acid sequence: CASSAQGQPQHF.

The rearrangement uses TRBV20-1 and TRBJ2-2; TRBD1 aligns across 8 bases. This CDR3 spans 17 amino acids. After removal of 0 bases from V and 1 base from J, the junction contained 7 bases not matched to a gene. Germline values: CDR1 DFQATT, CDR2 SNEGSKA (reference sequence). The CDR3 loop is CSARDPRDRRNTGELFF. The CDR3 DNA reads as TGCAGTGCTAGAGATCCCCGGGACAGGAGGAACACCGGGGAGCTGTTTTTT.

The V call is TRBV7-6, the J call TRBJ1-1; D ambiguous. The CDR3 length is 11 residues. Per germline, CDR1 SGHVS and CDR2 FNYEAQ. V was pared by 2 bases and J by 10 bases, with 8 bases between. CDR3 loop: CASSLSGRAFF. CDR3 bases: TGTGCCAGCAGCTTAAGCGGGAGAGCTTTCTTT.

CDR3 residues: CASSFLGEGTYEQYF. The CDR3 bases are TGTGCCAGCAGTTTCTTGGGTGAGGGTACCTACGAGCAGTACTTC. The chain has TRBV28 and TRBJ2-4; TRBD2 might be the D (5 bases). The DNA end is more similar to TRBJ2-7, so the J call may be wrong. Germline assignment: CDR1 MDHEN and CDR2 SYDVKM. This CDR3 region has 15 residues.

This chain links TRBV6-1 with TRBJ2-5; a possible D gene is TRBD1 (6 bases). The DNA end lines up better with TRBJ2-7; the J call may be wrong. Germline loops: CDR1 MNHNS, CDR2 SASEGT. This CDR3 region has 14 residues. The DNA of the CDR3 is TGTGCCAGCAGGTACCGGGACAACCCCTACGAGCAGTACTTC. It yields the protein CASRYRDNPYEQYF.

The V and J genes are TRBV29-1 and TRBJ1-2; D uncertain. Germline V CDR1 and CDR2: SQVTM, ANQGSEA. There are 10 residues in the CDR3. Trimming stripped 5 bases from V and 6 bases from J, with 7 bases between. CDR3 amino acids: CSVYEDGYTF. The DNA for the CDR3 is TGCAGCGTTTACGAGGATGGCTACACCTTC.

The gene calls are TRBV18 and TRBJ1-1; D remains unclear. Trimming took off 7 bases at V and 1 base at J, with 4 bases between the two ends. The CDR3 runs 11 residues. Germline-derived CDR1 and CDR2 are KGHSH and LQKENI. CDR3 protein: CASFRNTEAFF. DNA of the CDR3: TGTGCCAGCTTCAGGAACACTGAAGCTTTCTTT. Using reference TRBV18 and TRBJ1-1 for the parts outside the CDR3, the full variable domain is NAGVMQNPRHLVRRRGQEARLRCSPMKGHSHVYWYRQLPEEGLKFMVYLQKENIIDESGMPKERFSAEFPKEGPSILRIQQVVRGDSAAYFCASFRNTEAFFGQGTRLTVV.

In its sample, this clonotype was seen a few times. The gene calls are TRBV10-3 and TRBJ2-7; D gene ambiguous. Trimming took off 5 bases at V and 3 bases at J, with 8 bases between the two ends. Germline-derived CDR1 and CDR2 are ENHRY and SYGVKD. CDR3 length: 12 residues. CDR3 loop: CAISRPSYEQYF. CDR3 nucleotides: TGTGCCATCAGTCGCCCGAGCTACGAGCAGTACTTC.

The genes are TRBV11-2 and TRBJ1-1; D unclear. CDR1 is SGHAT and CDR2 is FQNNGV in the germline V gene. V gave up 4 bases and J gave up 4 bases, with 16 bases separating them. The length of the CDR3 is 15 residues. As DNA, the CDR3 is TGTGCCAGCAGCTCCAGCCAAGGATGGAGCACTGAAGCTTTCTTT. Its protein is CASSSSQGWSTEAFF.

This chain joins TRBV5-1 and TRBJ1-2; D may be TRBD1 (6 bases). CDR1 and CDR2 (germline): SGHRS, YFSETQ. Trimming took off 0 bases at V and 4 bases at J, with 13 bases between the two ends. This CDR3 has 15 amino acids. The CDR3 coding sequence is TGCGCCAGCAGCTTGGGGGACACTCTAGGCTATGGCTACACCTTC. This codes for CASSLGDTLGYGYTF.

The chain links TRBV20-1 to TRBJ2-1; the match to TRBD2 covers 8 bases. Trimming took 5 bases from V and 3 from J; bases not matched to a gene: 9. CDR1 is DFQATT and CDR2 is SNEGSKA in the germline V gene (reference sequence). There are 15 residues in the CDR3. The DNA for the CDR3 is TGCAGTGCTCCGGGGGGGCGTAGCCTCTACAATGAGCAGTTCTTC. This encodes CSAPGGRSLYNEQFF.

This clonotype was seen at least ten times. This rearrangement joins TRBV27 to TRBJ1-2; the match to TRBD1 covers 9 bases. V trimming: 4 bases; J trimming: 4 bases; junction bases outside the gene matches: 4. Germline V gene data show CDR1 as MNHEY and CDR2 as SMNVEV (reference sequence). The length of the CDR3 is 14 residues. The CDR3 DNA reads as TGTGCCAGCAGTTCTCCGACAGGGGGCTATGGCTACACCTTC. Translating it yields CASSSPTGGYGYTF.

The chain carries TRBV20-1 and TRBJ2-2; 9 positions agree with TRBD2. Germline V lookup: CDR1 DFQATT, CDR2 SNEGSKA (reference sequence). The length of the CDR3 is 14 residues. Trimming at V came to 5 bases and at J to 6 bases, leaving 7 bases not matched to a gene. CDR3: CSAFSGLAAGELFF. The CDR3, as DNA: TGCAGTGCTTTTTCGGGACTAGCTGCCGGGGAGCTGTTTTTT.

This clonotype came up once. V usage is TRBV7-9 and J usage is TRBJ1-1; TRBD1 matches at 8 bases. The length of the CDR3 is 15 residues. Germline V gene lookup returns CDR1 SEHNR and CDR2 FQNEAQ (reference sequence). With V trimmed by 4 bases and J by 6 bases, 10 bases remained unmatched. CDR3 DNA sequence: TGTGCCAGCAGCTCGTCGACAGGGGAAGGGGCTGAAGCTTTCTTT. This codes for CASSSSTGEGAEAFF.